This record concerns one TCR beta chain sequence. The sample belongs to a study of siplizumab effects on memory and regulatory T cells. Sequencing was performed with immunoSEQ multiplex PCR; in TCRdb, only in-frame clones are kept and a portion is missing. The profile shows 94,000 or so clones, over 95% of them singletons. Germline V gene lookup returns CDR1 SGHAT and CDR2 FQNNGV. The V segment lost 3 bases and the J segment 5 bases; nucleotides outside the gene matches: 6. The length of the CDR3 is 15 residues. Material: naive CD4+ T cells sorted from blood. The rearrangement links TRBV11-2 to TRBJ1-4, with 7 bases fitting TRBD1. This TCR came from a human donor in good health. This chain's CDR3 is CASSFAGTANEKLFF. In nucleotides, the CDR3 is TGTGCCAGCAGCTTCGCCGGGACAGCAAATGAAAAACTGTTTTTT.